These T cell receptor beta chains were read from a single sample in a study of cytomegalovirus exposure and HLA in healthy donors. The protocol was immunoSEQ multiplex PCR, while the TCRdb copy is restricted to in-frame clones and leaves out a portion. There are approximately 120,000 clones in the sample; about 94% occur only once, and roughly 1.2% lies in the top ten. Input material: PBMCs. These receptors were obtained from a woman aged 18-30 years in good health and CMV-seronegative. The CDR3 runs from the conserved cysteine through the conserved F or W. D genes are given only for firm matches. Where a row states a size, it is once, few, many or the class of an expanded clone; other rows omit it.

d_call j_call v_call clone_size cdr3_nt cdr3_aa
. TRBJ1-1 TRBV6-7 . TGTGCCAGCAGCCCCGGCGGGGGCAGTAGGACTGAAGCTTTCTTT CASSPGGGSRTEAFF
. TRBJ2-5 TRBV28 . TGTGCCAGCACCAACCAAGGCGGGGGCCCGGAGACCCAGTACTTC CASTNQGGGPETQYF
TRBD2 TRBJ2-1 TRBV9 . TGTGCCAGCAGCGGACGGGGGGAGAGATACAATGAGCAGTTCTTC CASSGRGERYNEQFF
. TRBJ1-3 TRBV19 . TGTGCCAGTAGTATAGCGGGAAAGGCTCTGTCTGGAAACACCATATATTTT CASSIAGKALSGNTIYF
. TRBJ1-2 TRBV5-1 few TGCGCCAGCAGCTTCCTTGGCCAGGACTTCTACACCTTC CASSFLGQDFYTF
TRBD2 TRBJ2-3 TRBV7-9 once TGTGCCAGCAGCTTAAGTATCGGCGGGGGGGCAACAGATACGCAGTATTTT CASSLSIGGGATDTQYF
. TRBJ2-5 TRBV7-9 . TGTGCCAGCAGCTTTCGTTCGATTCGAGCGGACTACCAAGAGACCCAGTACTTC CASSFRSIRADYQETQYF
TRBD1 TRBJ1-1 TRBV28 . TGTGCCACGAGGACAGGGGGAACTGAAGCTTTCTTT CATRTGGTEAFF
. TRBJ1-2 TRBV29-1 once TGCAGCGTTGAGGTGGGGGCGGACTATGGCTACACCTTC CSVEVGADYGYTF
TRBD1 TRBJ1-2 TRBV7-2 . TGTGCCAGCAGCCAACTATGGGACAGGAACTATGGCTACACCTTC CASSQLWDRNYGYTF
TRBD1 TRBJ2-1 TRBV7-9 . TGTGCCAGCAGCTCGACAGGGGGTGAGCAGTTCTTC CASSSTGGEQFF
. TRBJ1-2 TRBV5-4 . TGTGCCAGCAGCTTGGAGTCAGGGCAGGTCGGAGGCTACACCTTC CASSLESGQVGGYTF
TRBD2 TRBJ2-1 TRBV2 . TGTGCCAGCAGGATCGGGACTAGCGGTAACAATGAGCAGTTCTTC CASRIGTSGNNEQFF
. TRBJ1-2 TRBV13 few TGTGCCAGCAGCTTATACCTTCACCGGGGTCAAAATGGCTACACCTTC CASSLYLHRGQNGYTF
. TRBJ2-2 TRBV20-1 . TGCAGTGCCGGGAAGACCGGGGAGCTGTTTTTT CSAGKTGELFF
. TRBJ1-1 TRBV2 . TGTGCCAGCAAGGGAGGTTCGAACACTGAAGCTTTCTTT CASKGGSNTEAFF
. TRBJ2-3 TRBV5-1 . TGCGCCAGCGTGGGTGGAGGGGGCATGGATACGCAGTATTTT CASVGGGGMDTQYF
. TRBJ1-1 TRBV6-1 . TGTGCCAGCAGTGATCGGGGATTGAACACTGAAGCTTTCTTT CASSDRGLNTEAFF
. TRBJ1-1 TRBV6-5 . TGTGCCAGCAGTTTTAATTTCAGGGTTAACACTGAAGCTTTCTTT CASSFNFRVNTEAFF
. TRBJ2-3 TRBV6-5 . TGTGCCAGCAGTTACTCCGGGACCACGGACAGTGCGCAGTATTTT CASSYSGTTDSAQYF
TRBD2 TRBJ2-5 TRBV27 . TGTGCCAGCAGTTATGGACTAGCGGGGGGTTCAGAGACCCAGTACTTC CASSYGLAGGSETQYF
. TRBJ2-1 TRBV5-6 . TGTGCCAGCAGCTCTGAGCTTGGGGAAGCGGCCTACAATGAGCAGTTCTTC CASSSELGEAAYNEQFF
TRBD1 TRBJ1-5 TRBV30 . TGTGCCTGGAGTGTACGTGGCAGGGGGGACAATCAGCCCCAGCATTTT CAWSVRGRGDNQPQHF
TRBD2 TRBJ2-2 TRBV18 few TGTGCCAGCTCACCACGGGCTAGCGGGGGCTCTGCGAACACCGGGGAGCTGTTTTTT CASSPRASGGSANTGELFF
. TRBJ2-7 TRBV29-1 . TGCAGCGTTGTAGGACTTCTTGGGGTCACCTACGAGCAGTACTTC CSVVGLLGVTYEQYF
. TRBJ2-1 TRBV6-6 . TGTGCCAGCAGTTTAGGAGCTGAGCAGTTCTTC CASSLGAEQFF
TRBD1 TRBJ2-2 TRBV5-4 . TGTGCCAGCAGCTTCGGACTCGGGACAGGGGGCACCGGGGAGCTGTTTTTT CASSFGLGTGGTGELFF
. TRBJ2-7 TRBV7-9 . TGTGCCAGCAGCTTACTGGGGGGATCCTACGAGCAGTACTTC CASSLLGGSYEQYF
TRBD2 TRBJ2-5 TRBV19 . TGTGCCAGTAGCCCCCGCGGGGGGTCGGGGCAAGAGACCCAGTACTTC CASSPRGGSGQETQYF
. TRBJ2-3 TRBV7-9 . TGTGCCAGCAGCCCATCGACAGGAAGCACAGATACGCAGTATTTT CASSPSTGSTDTQYF
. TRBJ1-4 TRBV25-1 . TGTGCCAGCAGTGAATATGGAGGGGACTCTAATGAAAAACTGTTTTTT CASSEYGGDSNEKLFF
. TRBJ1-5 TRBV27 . TGTGCCAGCAGTAAACTATACGGGGGGTTTAACCAGCCCCAGCATTTT CASSKLYGGFNQPQHF
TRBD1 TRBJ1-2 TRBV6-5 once TGTGCCAGCAGTCAAAGCCGACAGGGGATTGGCTACACCTTC CASSQSRQGIGYTF
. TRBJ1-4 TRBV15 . TGTGCCACCAGCAGAGTGCTACAGTCTAATGAAAAACTGTTTTTT CATSRVLQSNEKLFF
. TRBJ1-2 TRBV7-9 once TGTGCCAGCAGCTTTTCCGGGGAGCCTACTTATGGCTACACCTTC CASSFSGEPTYGYTF
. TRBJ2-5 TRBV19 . TGTGCCAGTAGTGGACGGGATGTGGAGACCCAGTACTTC CASSGRDVETQYF
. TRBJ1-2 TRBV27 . TGTGCCAGCAGTTTATCGCCAGGATCCACGTTCGGCTACACCTTC CASSLSPGSTFGYTF
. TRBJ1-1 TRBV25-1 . TGTGCCAGCAGTGCCGGTCGAATGCACACTGAAGCTTTCTTT CASSAGRMHTEAFF
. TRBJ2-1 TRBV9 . TGTGCCAGCAGCGCACGGACGGGAGCGAGTGAGCAGTTCTTC CASSARTGASEQFF
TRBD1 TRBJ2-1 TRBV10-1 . TGCGCCAGCAGCCCGGGACAGTACAATGAGCAGTTCTTC CASSPGQYNEQFF
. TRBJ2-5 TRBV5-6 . TGTGCCAGCAGCGGGGGACAACCTGGGACTACGCAAGAGACCCAGTACTTC CASSGGQPGTTQETQYF
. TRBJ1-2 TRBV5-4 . TGTGCCAGCAGCTTGGTCGGGGGGCCCTATGGCTACACCTTC CASSLVGGPYGYTF
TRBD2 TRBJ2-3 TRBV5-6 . TGTGCCAGCAGCTTGTCCTCCACTAGCGGGTCCACAGATACGCAGTATTTT CASSLSSTSGSTDTQYF
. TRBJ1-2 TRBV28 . TGTGCATCCCAGGCGGGGGGGGTCTATGGCTACACCTTC CASQAGGVYGYTF
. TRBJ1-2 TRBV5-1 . TGCGCCAGCAGCTTACCGGGGTCGGGCTATGGCTACACCTTC CASSLPGSGYGYTF
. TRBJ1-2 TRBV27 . TGTGCCAGCAGCCCAGGGGATTTTAGCGGCTACACCTTC CASSPGDFSGYTF
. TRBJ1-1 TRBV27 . TGTGCCAGCAGTTTACCGGGAAGGGGGGGTGGCACTGAAGCTTTCTTT CASSLPGRGGGTEAFF
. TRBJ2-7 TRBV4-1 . TGCGCCAGCAGCCAAGAAAGGAGCTCCTACGAGCAGTACTTC CASSQERSSYEQYF
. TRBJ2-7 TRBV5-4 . TGTGCCAGCAGCGATTACTCGGGAGCTCCCTACGAGCAGTACTTC CASSDYSGAPYEQYF
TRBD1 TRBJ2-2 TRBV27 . TGTGCCAGCAGTCCCTCCGGGGACAGGGTGGCAATTATCAACACCGGGGAGCTGTTTTTT CASSPSGDRVAIINTGELFF
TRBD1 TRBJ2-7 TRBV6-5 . TGTGCCAGCAGTTTCACGACAGGGTTACACGAGCAGTACTTC CASSFTTGLHEQYF